This T cell receptor beta chain comes out of a study of naive and memory T cell subsets. Study-wide points: Naive repertoires, especially CD8, held a few larger clonotypes, possibly memory cells re-expressing CD45RA. Over 95% of naive TCR sequences appeared only once after error correction, unlike memory subsets.

Two oligonucleotides, mixed equimolar, formed the beta constant-region primer covering TRBC1 and TRBC2. Ligated cDNA was amplified by four rounds of PCR with nested alpha and beta constant-region primers and SP2. TCRdb re-derived calls from the UMI-ligation and nested PCR reads in MiXCR, one entry per CDR3 protein. The table records around 100,000 distinct CDR3 sequences, roughly 15% of them present only once. Four subsets defined by CD45RA and CD27 were sorted after CD3, CD4, CD8 and live/dead staining. The germline CDR1 and CDR2 sequences are LGHNA and YNFKEQ. The CDR3 length is 12 residues. The V end lost 4 bases, the J end lost 7 bases, and 9 bases lay between the germline ends. This clonotype turned up a few times. Its cognate antigen is unknown.

The receptor's source is a human donor in good health. Sequencing was performed on naive CD8+ T cells from blood. This chain links TRBV4-2 with TRBJ2-3, with D unresolved. The CDR3 nucleotides read TGTGCCAGCAGCCCCCGCTTGAATACGCAGTATTTT. It translates to CASSPRLNTQYF.